These T cell receptor beta chains were read from a single sample in a study of T cells expressing NK-cell markers. TCRdb reprocessed the 5' RACE reads, with one entry per CDR3 protein and no DNA. The table for this sample gives about 460,000 distinct CDR3 sequences. The sequenced sample was blood T cells: a sorted CD56 or NKG2C T cell subset, CD4+ or CD8+ T cells, or bulk PBMC T cells (not recorded which). These receptors came from a woman aged 45-60 years in good health. The CDR3 runs from the conserved cysteine through the conserved F or W.

>TRBJ2-1|17|TRBV2
CASSDVLPSGPAPEQFF
>TRBJ1-5|14|TRBV20-1
CSASTGQGVQPQHF
>TRBJ2-1|16|TRBV7-8
CASRSQGAATYNEQFF
>TRBJ2-7|14|TRBV6-5
CASSRNRGAYEQYF
>TRBJ2-1|19|TRBV20-1
CSARGFGTSGSSSYNEQFF
>TRBJ2-2|16|TRBV4-1
CASSLISGMGTGELFF
>TRBJ2-7|17|TRBV23-1
CASSQSLDRRGNYEQYF
>TRBJ2-2|16|TRBV15
CATSRATGWGTGELFF
>TRBJ2-1|15|TRBV12-3/TRBV12-4
CASSLGGDRANEQFF
>TRBJ2-1|16|TRBV20-1
CSARDRGPSSYNEQFF
>TRBJ1-2|18|TRBV5-6
CASSFMVLRTVGRYVNTF
>TRBJ2-2|18|TRBV11-2
CASSLGSRLAGGPGELFF
>TRBJ2-1|14|TRBV5-1
CASSPYTWVNEQFF
>TRBJ1-1|15|TRBV19
CASSIRNRGNTEAFF
>TRBJ2-2|12|TRBV3-1
CASSTVTGELFF
>TRBJ1-1|11|TRBV12-3/TRBV12-4
CASRQGPEAFF
>TRBJ1-2|14|TRBV19
CASIDGGFDYGYTF
>TRBJ2-1|13|TRBV5-1
CASSLDLLAEQFF
>TRBJ2-7|14|TRBV11-1
CASSRIGPSYEQYF
>TRBJ1-5|15|TRBV5-1
CASSLDGTASWPQHF
>TRBJ2-5|14|TRBV7-7
CASSLQGIQETQYF
>TRBJ2-1|15|TRBV14
CASSQDRDNYNEQFF
>TRBJ2-2|16|TRBV20-1
CSASPGTLANTGELFF
>TRBJ2-5|16|TRBV5-6
CASSLFRGRGEETQYF
>TRBJ2-1|15|TRBV7-9
CASSLGVDLYNEQFF
>TRBJ2-2|15|TRBV27
CASSSFSGSLGDLFF
>TRBJ2-7|13|TRBV29-1
CSVEAPAFGEQYF
>TRBJ2-1|16|TRBV9
CASSVGSRREFYEQFF
>TRBJ2-1|15|TRBV20-1
CSPFMASGTYNEQFF
>TRBJ2-1|17|TRBV6-2/TRBV6-3
CASGGRGIGGTNHEQFF
>TRBJ2-1|15|TRBV12-3/TRBV12-4
CASSFDSGIYNEQFF
>TRBJ1-5|15|TRBV20-1
CSARELGQGRQPQHF
>TRBJ2-5|13|TRBV28
CASNGQGMGTQYF
>TRBJ1-2|15|TRBV28
CASSFLRGPNYGYTF
>TRBJ2-1|13|TRBV12-5
CASGYLGTNEQFF
>TRBJ1-4|13|TRBV20-1
CSARGRSVEKLFF
>TRBJ2-2|12|TRBV28
CASTPNTGELFF
>TRBJ2-5|16|TRBV6-5
CASSSTILGLSETQYF
>TRBJ2-5|14|TRBV7-6
CASSGQGFRETQYF
>TRBJ2-2|16|TRBV7-9
CASSRLQGRNTGELFF
>TRBJ1-2|14|TRBV28
CASSFGSSRGGYTF
>TRBJ1-5|16|TRBV7-8
CASSLSPTGFDQPQHF
>TRBJ2-1|15|TRBV20-1
CSATGTGSGYNEQFF
>TRBJ2-5|15|TRBV19
CASSLSPAYQETQYF
>TRBJ2-3|14|TRBV6-1
CASRPSPFPDTQYF
>TRBJ2-3|16|TRBV5-6
CASSHRTEGSTDTQYF
>TRBJ2-5|15|TRBV20-1
CSAHALLGWQETQYF
>TRBJ1-3|15|TRBV5-1
CASSSRGLSGNTIYF
>TRBJ1-4|16|TRBV29-1
CSVQTGERATNEKLFF
>TRBJ2-5|15|TRBV20-1
CSARLAGAPGETQYF
>TRBJ1-1|16|TRBV18
CASSPSGTGRMVEAFF
>TRBJ2-7|15|TRBV5-1
CASSLVSGLYYEQYF
>TRBJ2-5|13|TRBV20-1
CSARGQAQETQYF
>TRBJ2-5|18|TRBV3-1
CASSQVWTQGGAKRTQYF
>TRBJ2-1|14|TRBV11-2
CASSLAGVLNEQFF
>TRBJ2-3|13|TRBV4-2
CASSQEEGDTQYF
>TRBJ1-3|15|TRBV29-1
CSASDGTSSGNTIYF